The T cell receptor beta chain under discussion was sequenced for a study of cytomegalovirus exposure and HLA in healthy donors. About the study: An earlier analysis found roughly 100 million unique TCR beta sequences from approximately 190 million T cells.

Whole-study results and caveats: Generally TCR sequences proved uncommon, though certain public TCRs appeared in numerous donors. HLA-A and HLA-B allele assignments for most subjects were reportedly predicted accurately using TCR beta sequences.

PCR used 60 Vbeta primers and 13 Jbeta primers. The assay was immunoSEQ multiplex PCR, and TCRdb's table has in-frame clones only and misses some. In the table there are 35,000 to 40,000 clones, more than 50% of which are singletons. The length of the CDR3 is 18 residues. Germline-derived CDR1 and CDR2 are LGHNA and YNFKEQ. V trimming: 4 bases; J trimming: 5 bases; junction bases outside the gene matches: 10. This clone was recorded a few times. Antigen unknown. V is TRBV4-2 and J is TRBJ2-1; 14 bases agree with TRBD2. The receptor's source is a woman aged 40-49 years in good health and CMV-seropositive. The source material was PBMCs. The chain's CDR3 is CASSPRLPGLAGDNEQFF. CDR3 DNA sequence: TGTGCCAGCAGCCCGAGGCTACCGGGACTAGCGGGGGACAATGAGCAGTTCTTC.